This is a list of T cell receptor beta chains from one sample in a study of T cells of healthy individuals. TCRdb independently ran MiXCR on the 5' RACE reads; one entry per CDR3 protein. In the table there are tens of thousands of distinct CDR3 sequences, about 14% of which are singletons. The source of these receptors is a human donor in good health. Each CDR3 is given with its conserved first and last residue. The order of the fields is V gene, J gene, D gene, clone size, CDR3 DNA, CDR3 protein. D genes are given only for firm matches. Not every row has a clone size; where given, it reads once, few, many or a size class.

v_gene: TRBV23-1
j_gene: TRBJ2-5
d_gene: TRBD1
abundance: many
CDR3nt: TGCGCCAGCGCGAGACAGGGGAGGCTTCAAGAGACCCAGTACTTC
CDR3aa: CASARQGRLQETQYF

v_gene: TRBV11-2
j_gene: TRBJ2-2
d_gene: TRBD1
abundance: NA
CDR3nt: TGTGTCAGCAGCCCCCGTCAGGACAGGCACACCGGGGAGCTGTTTTTT
CDR3aa: CVSSPRQDRHTGELFF

v_gene: TRBV6-2/TRBV6-3
j_gene: TRBJ2-2
d_gene: TRBD1
abundance: few
CDR3nt: TGTGCCAGCAGTTACTCCCTCCGGGACAGGAGCCTTAAGCTGTTTTTT
CDR3aa: CASSYSLRDRSLKLFF

v_gene: TRBV6-6
j_gene: TRBJ2-3
d_gene: NA
abundance: few
CDR3nt: TGTGCCAGCAGTTACGGGACACTCACAGATACGCAGTATTTT
CDR3aa: CASSYGTLTDTQYF

v_gene: TRBV2
j_gene: TRBJ2-3
d_gene: TRBD2
abundance: NA
CDR3nt: TGTGCCGCCGGGACTAGCCGAGATACGCAGTATTTT
CDR3aa: CAAGTSRDTQYF

v_gene: TRBV20-1
j_gene: TRBJ2-5
d_gene: NA
abundance: many
CDR3nt: TGCAGTGCTAGAGTTGGGGCTGCTGCCGAGACCCAGTACTTC
CDR3aa: CSARVGAAAETQYF

v_gene: TRBV7-2
j_gene: TRBJ2-7
d_gene: NA
abundance: NA
CDR3nt: TGTGCCAGCAGCATCAGTAAGGGGGACGAGCAGTACTTC
CDR3aa: CASSISKGDEQYF

v_gene: TRBV20-1
j_gene: TRBJ1-6
d_gene: NA
abundance: few
CDR3nt: TGCAGTGCTAGAGGCCCAGGGGATAATTCACCCCTCCACTTT
CDR3aa: CSARGPGDNSPLHF

v_gene: TRBV27
j_gene: TRBJ2-3
d_gene: NA
abundance: few
CDR3nt: TGTGCCAGCAAAGAGGCAGATACGCAGTATTTT
CDR3aa: CASKEADTQYF

v_gene: TRBV7-3
j_gene: TRBJ1-2
d_gene: NA
abundance: few
CDR3nt: TGTGCCAGCAGCTTGGGACGGCCCTATGGCTACACCTTC
CDR3aa: CASSLGRPYGYTF

v_gene: TRBV7-7
j_gene: TRBJ1-1
d_gene: NA
abundance: many
CDR3nt: TGTGCCAGCGCCAAGGGGTTGAACACTGAAGCTTTCTTT
CDR3aa: CASAKGLNTEAFF

v_gene: TRBV29-1
j_gene: TRBJ1-5
d_gene: NA
abundance: NA
CDR3nt: TGCAGCGTTGAGGGGGGGGCGGGTCAGCCCCAGCATTTT
CDR3aa: CSVEGGAGQPQHF

v_gene: TRBV11-2
j_gene: TRBJ1-2
d_gene: NA
abundance: many
CDR3nt: TGTGCCAGCAGCTTGAACAGTGATAACTATGGCTACACCTTC
CDR3aa: CASSLNSDNYGYTF

v_gene: TRBV29-1
j_gene: TRBJ1-2
d_gene: TRBD1
abundance: many
CDR3nt: TGCAGCGTTAACAGGGGGCTAGTTGATGGCTACACCTTC
CDR3aa: CSVNRGLVDGYTF

v_gene: TRBV20-1
j_gene: TRBJ2-7
d_gene: TRBD1
abundance: NA
CDR3nt: TGCAGTGCTAGATCCCAATGGGGACAGGGATCCTACGAGCAGTACTTC
CDR3aa: CSARSQWGQGSYEQYF

v_gene: TRBV5-1
j_gene: TRBJ1-4
d_gene: NA
abundance: few
CDR3nt: TGCGCCAGCAGCTTGGACAGACTTAATGAAAAACTGTTTTTT
CDR3aa: CASSLDRLNEKLFF

v_gene: TRBV6-5
j_gene: TRBJ2-5
d_gene: NA
abundance: many
CDR3nt: TGTGCCAGCAGCTCCCTGGGAGAGACCCAGTACTTC
CDR3aa: CASSSLGETQYF

v_gene: TRBV29-1
j_gene: TRBJ2-1
d_gene: TRBD2
abundance: many
CDR3nt: TGCAGCGTTGGGACTAGTTCGTTCGGGGAGCAGTTCTTC
CDR3aa: CSVGTSSFGEQFF

v_gene: TRBV27
j_gene: TRBJ2-3
d_gene: TRBD2
abundance: many
CDR3nt: TGTGCCAGCAGTCCGTTAGCGGGAGTTGAAGATACGCAGTATTTT
CDR3aa: CASSPLAGVEDTQYF

v_gene: TRBV6-6
j_gene: TRBJ2-2
d_gene: NA
abundance: NA
CDR3nt: TGTGCCAGCAGCCCCTTGTCCGGGGAGCTGTTTTTT
CDR3aa: CASSPLSGELFF

v_gene: TRBV6-2/TRBV6-3
j_gene: TRBJ1-2
d_gene: NA
abundance: NA
CDR3nt: TGTGCCAGCAGTTACATCGGTGCGGTGCTCTATGGCTACACCTTC
CDR3aa: CASSYIGAVLYGYTF

v_gene: TRBV6-5
j_gene: TRBJ2-1
d_gene: TRBD2
abundance: many
CDR3nt: TGTGCCAGCAGTTACAGTGTAGCGGGAGTAGGGTACAATGAGCAGTTCTTC
CDR3aa: CASSYSVAGVGYNEQFF

v_gene: TRBV20-1
j_gene: TRBJ2-1
d_gene: NA
abundance: once
CDR3nt: TGCAGTGCTAGAGGCCTGACGGGCAGAGCTTCCGAGTGGGAGCAGTTCTTC
CDR3aa: CSARGLTGRASEWEQFF

v_gene: TRBV4-1
j_gene: TRBJ1-1
d_gene: NA
abundance: NA
CDR3nt: TGCGCCAGCAGCCAAAATGTAGGGTCGGAAGCTTTCTTT
CDR3aa: CASSQNVGSEAFF

v_gene: TRBV5-6
j_gene: TRBJ2-5
d_gene: NA
abundance: NA
CDR3nt: TGTGCCACCGGAAGGACAGCCCAAGAGACCCAGTACTTC
CDR3aa: CATGRTAQETQYF

v_gene: TRBV20-1
j_gene: TRBJ1-2
d_gene: TRBD1
abundance: many
CDR3nt: TGCAGTGCACAAGACAGGGGAACGTATGGCTACACCTTC
CDR3aa: CSAQDRGTYGYTF

v_gene: TRBV5-1
j_gene: TRBJ1-5
d_gene: NA
abundance: NA
CDR3nt: TGCGCCAGCAGCCCGGACGGGGCAGGCAATCAGCCCCAGCATTTT
CDR3aa: CASSPDGAGNQPQHF

v_gene: TRBV6-6
j_gene: TRBJ1-5
d_gene: TRBD1
abundance: NA
CDR3nt: TGTGCCAGCAGGGGACGGACAGGACGTAATCAGCCCCAGCATTTT
CDR3aa: CASRGRTGRNQPQHF

v_gene: TRBV20-1
j_gene: TRBJ2-3
d_gene: TRBD2
abundance: NA
CDR3nt: TGCAGTGCTGATAGCGGGTACCCCACAGATACGCAGTATTTT
CDR3aa: CSADSGYPTDTQYF

v_gene: TRBV29-1
j_gene: TRBJ1-2
d_gene: NA
abundance: NA
CDR3nt: TGCAGCGTTGTGGTCGCAGGGGACTATGGCTACACCTTC
CDR3aa: CSVVVAGDYGYTF

v_gene: TRBV7-3
j_gene: TRBJ2-1
d_gene: TRBD2
abundance: few
CDR3nt: TGTGCCAGCAGCTTATCTAGCGGGGGGATCGATGGGCAGTTCTTC
CDR3aa: CASSLSSGGIDGQFF

v_gene: TRBV6-5
j_gene: TRBJ2-7
d_gene: NA
abundance: many
CDR3nt: TGTGCCAGCAGTTACAGAGGCGGGGAATCCTACGAGCAGTACTTC
CDR3aa: CASSYRGGESYEQYF

v_gene: TRBV7-7
j_gene: TRBJ2-2
d_gene: TRBD1
abundance: few
CDR3nt: TGTGCCAGCAGCTTAGGTTCGGGACAGGGGTCCGGGGAGCTGTTTTTT
CDR3aa: CASSLGSGQGSGELFF

v_gene: TRBV20-1
j_gene: TRBJ2-1
d_gene: TRBD2
abundance: NA
CDR3nt: TGCAGTGCCCAGGACCGGCTAGCGGGCAGCCGTCGGTCCGACAATGAGCAGTTCTTC
CDR3aa: CSAQDRLAGSRRSDNEQFF

v_gene: TRBV4-3
j_gene: TRBJ1-2
d_gene: NA
abundance: many
CDR3nt: TGCGCCAGCAGCCAAAAACTCGGCACTAACTATGGCTACACCTTC
CDR3aa: CASSQKLGTNYGYTF

v_gene: TRBV7-8
j_gene: TRBJ1-5
d_gene: NA
abundance: NA
CDR3nt: TGTGCCAGCAGCCTAGAAAGGGTTGTAGGTCAGCCCCAGCATTTT
CDR3aa: CASSLERVVGQPQHF

v_gene: TRBV12-3/TRBV12-4
j_gene: TRBJ2-7
d_gene: NA
abundance: few
CDR3nt: TGTGCCAGCAGGATAGGACAGAGCTCCTACGAGCAGTACTTC
CDR3aa: CASRIGQSSYEQYF

v_gene: TRBV27
j_gene: TRBJ2-3
d_gene: TRBD1
abundance: many
CDR3nt: TGTGCCAGCAGTCCGATACCCTTGACAGGGGTCACAGATACGCAGTATTTT
CDR3aa: CASSPIPLTGVTDTQYF

v_gene: TRBV2
j_gene: TRBJ2-7
d_gene: NA
abundance: many
CDR3nt: TGTGCCAGCAGTGAAAATAGACCGACCGGGACAAGCTCCCCCTACGAGCAGTACTTC
CDR3aa: CASSENRPTGTSSPYEQYF

v_gene: TRBV19
j_gene: TRBJ1-5
d_gene: NA
abundance: many
CDR3nt: TGTGCCAGTAGTGCCCCCGGTCGGCCAAGCAATCAGCCCCAGCATTTT
CDR3aa: CASSAPGRPSNQPQHF

v_gene: TRBV10-2
j_gene: TRBJ2-7
d_gene: NA
abundance: few
CDR3nt: TGCGCCAGCAGTGAAGGGAGACAGGCCTACTACGAGCAGTACTTC
CDR3aa: CASSEGRQAYYEQYF

v_gene: TRBV29-1
j_gene: TRBJ1-1
d_gene: NA
abundance: few
CDR3nt: TGCAGCGTTGCCCCCTGGACTTACACTGAAGCTTTCTTT
CDR3aa: CSVAPWTYTEAFF